This TCR beta chain was captured in a study of shared clonotypes between healthy human individuals. About the research overall: The donor pool was made up of a couple of women and a few men aged 18 to 49. Whole-study results and caveats: Blood was the sole source, and tissue repertoires probably differ.

Points on this clone: Its antigen is unidentified.

Clones were read by immunoSEQ multiplex PCR, and TCRdb kept only the in-frame ones, dropping some. Of 450,000 to 600,000 clones listed, 70% to 80% were seen once; the top ten hold approximately 12%. Germline loops: CDR1 MDHEN, CDR2 SYDVKM. V dropped 4 bases and J dropped 4; count of bases not matched to a gene: 2. The CDR3 consists of 14 residues. The study enrolled healthy HIV-negative adults without recent acute infections or vaccinations as donors. The study used approximately 92 million PBMCs per unsorted sample for genomic DNA. Sequenced material: PBMCs. The V gene is TRBV28, the J gene TRBJ1-4, with 8 bases identical to TRBD1. The clonotype originates from a woman aged 35 to 49 in good health. Some clones in this sample may be carry-over from other donors' samples. In DNA, the CDR3 is TGTGCCAGCAGTTCTGGACAGGGTAATGAAAAACTGTTTTTT. This gives the protein CASSSGQGNEKLFF.